This T cell receptor (beta chain) was identified during a study of blood T cell repertoires in COVID-19. The data were produced by immunoSEQ multiplex PCR, yet TCRdb's version contains in-frame clones alone and is incomplete. The sample yields 310,000 or so clones, 80% to 90% seen once. J was trimmed by 5 bases and V by 0 bases; bases with no gene match: 6. This CDR3 contains 15 residues. Looked up from germline, CDR1 is SGHDT and CDR2 is YYEEEE. Recovered Cohort 3 donors showed two negative PCRs, clearance, or symptom resolution. J is TRBJ2-3 and V is TRBV5-6, with 7 bases aligning to TRBD2. This TCR came from a woman aged 18-29 years who had recovered from COVID-19. The sample comprised PBMCs or T cells enriched from blood (not recorded which). The CDR3 reads CASSLGTSFGDTQYF. CDR3 coding DNA: TGTGCCAGCAGCTTGGGGACTAGTTTTGGAGATACGCAGTATTTT.